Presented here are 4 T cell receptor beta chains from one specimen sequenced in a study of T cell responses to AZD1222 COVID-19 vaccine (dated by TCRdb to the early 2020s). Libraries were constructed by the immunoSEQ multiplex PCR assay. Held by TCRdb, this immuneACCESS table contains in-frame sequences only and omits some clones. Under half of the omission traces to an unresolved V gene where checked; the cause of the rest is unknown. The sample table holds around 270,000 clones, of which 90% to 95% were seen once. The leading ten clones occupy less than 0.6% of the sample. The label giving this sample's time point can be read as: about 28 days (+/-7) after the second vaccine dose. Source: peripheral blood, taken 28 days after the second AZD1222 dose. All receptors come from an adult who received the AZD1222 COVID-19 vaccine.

DNA of the CDR3: TGCGCCAGCAGCCAAGAGGGTTTGGGCTACGGTTACAATGAGCAGTTCTTC. Its protein is CASSQEGLGYGYNEQFF. This chain links TRBV4-1 with TRBJ2-1, with D uncertain. The CDR3 is made up of 17 amino acids. Per germline, CDR1 MGHRA and CDR2 YSYEKL. V lost 0 bases, J lost 4 bases, and 16 bases lay in between.

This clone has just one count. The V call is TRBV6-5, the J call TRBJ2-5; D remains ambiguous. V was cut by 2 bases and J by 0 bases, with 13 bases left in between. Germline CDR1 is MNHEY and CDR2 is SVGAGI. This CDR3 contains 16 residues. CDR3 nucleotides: TGTGCCAGCAGTTACGGGGTCTCCCCGGACCAAGAGACCCAGTACTTC. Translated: CASSYGVSPDQETQYF.

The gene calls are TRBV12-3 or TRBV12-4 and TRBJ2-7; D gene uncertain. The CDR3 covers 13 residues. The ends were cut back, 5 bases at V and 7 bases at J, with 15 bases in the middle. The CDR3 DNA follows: TGTGCCAGCAGTCTCTACACAGCTGGGGAGCAGTACTTC. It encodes CASSLYTAGEQYF.

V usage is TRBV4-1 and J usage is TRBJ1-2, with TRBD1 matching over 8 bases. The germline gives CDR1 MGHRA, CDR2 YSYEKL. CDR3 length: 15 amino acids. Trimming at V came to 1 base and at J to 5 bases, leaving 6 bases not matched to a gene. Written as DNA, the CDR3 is TGCGCCAGCAGCCAAGGCTCGACAGGGGAATATGGCTACACCTTC. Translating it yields CASSQGSTGEYGYTF.